The entry below gives a single TCR beta chain sequence along with its context. Its antigen is currently unknown. After removal of 5 bases from V and 5 bases from J, the junction contained 6 bases not matched to a gene. This CDR3 has 15 residues. Germline-derived CDR1 and CDR2 are MNHEY and SMNVEV (reference sequence). The data belong to a study of cytomegalovirus exposure and HLA in healthy donors. Use of 60 Vbeta and 13 Jbeta primers characterized the PCR. Assay used: immunoSEQ multiplex PCR; TCRdb lists only in-frame clones, some missing. Altogether about 120,000 clones are present, around four fifths being singletons, with the ten largest covering 1.5% to 2%. Findings of the study overall: What a later analysis showed was that several of the most significant clusters appeared linked to common viral pathogens. Within an earlier analysis, most TCR beta V segments proved productive either about 90% or about 30% of the time. Under in vitro conditions, a few CMV-associated chains were confirmed as specific for CMV antigens.

This sequence joins TRBV27 and TRBJ1-4; 9 bases fit TRBD1. Sequencing was done on a sample of PBMCs. The sequence derives from a man aged 35 to 55 in good health and CMV-seronegative. CDR3 in amino acids: CASSTSGTGNEKLFF. In DNA, the CDR3 is TGTGCCAGCAGTACCTCCGGGACAGGGAATGAAAAACTGTTTTTT.